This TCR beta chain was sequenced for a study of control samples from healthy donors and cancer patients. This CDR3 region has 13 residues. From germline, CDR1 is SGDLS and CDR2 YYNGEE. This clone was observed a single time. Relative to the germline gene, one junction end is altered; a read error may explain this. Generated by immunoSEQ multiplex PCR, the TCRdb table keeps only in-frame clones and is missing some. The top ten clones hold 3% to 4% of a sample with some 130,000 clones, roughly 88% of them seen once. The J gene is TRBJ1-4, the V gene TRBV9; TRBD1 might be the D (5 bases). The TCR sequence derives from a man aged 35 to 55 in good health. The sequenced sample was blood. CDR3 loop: CASSPGSNGKLFF. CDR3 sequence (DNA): TGTGCCAGCAGCCCAGGGTCTAATGGAAAACTGTTTTTT.